Shown below are 24 T cell receptor beta chains from a single sample sequenced in a study of cytomegalovirus exposure and HLA in healthy donors. Use of 60 Vbeta and 13 Jbeta primers characterized the PCR. The repertoire was sequenced with immunoSEQ multiplex PCR; TCRdb's copy has only in-frame clones and lacks some. The repertoire includes around 260,000 clones, about 80% of them detected once, and about 0.3% sits in the top ten. The sequenced sample was PBMCs. The receptors originated from a girl aged 2-10 years in good health and CMV-seronegative.

The V and J genes are TRBV29-1 and TRBJ1-2; TRBD1 might be the D (6 bases). Trimming left V 6 bases short and J 4 bases short, with 18 bases between. Germline loops: CDR1 SQVTM, CDR2 ANQGSEA. The CDR3 sequence is 14 residues long. The CDR3 spells CSVRHKEGGYGYTF. CDR3 DNA sequence: TGCAGCGTCCGACACAAAGAAGGGGGCTATGGCTACACCTTC.

The chain couples TRBV9 to TRBJ1-4; possible D gene TRBD1, 5 bases. CDR3 length equals 14 residues. Between the trimmed V and J ends, which lost 0 bases and 8 bases, there was a span of 11 bases. CDR1 SGDLS and CDR2 YYNGEE come from the germline V gene. CDR3 residues: CASSVGGGTEKLFF. For the CDR3, the DNA is TGTGCCAGCAGCGTAGGTGGAGGGACGGAAAAACTGTTTTTT.

V usage is TRBV28 and J usage is TRBJ2-7; no definite D call. The CDR3 spans 14 residues. Looked up from germline, CDR1 is MDHEN and CDR2 is SYDVKM. V dropped 5 bases and J dropped 2 bases, with 13 bases sitting between them. CDR3 sequence: CASSPIQITYEQYF. In DNA form, the CDR3 reads TGTGCCAGCAGTCCGATCCAGATAACCTACGAGCAGTACTTC.

This rearrangement joins TRBV7-8 to TRBJ2-2; 8 nucleotides line up with TRBD2. The CDR3 loop spans 16 amino acids. With V trimmed by 0 bases and J by 5 bases, 5 bases remained unmatched. CDR1 and CDR2 from the germline V gene are SGHVS and FQNEAQ. The CDR3 DNA is TGTGCCAGCAGCTTAGCGGGTTCTAGCGGGACCGGGGAGCTGTTTTTT. Its translation: CASSLAGSSGTGELFF.

This clone was observed once. V usage is TRBV11-3 and J usage is TRBJ2-7; the match to TRBD1 covers 12 bases. Looked up from germline, CDR1 is SGHNT and CDR2 is YENEEA. The CDR3 has 15 residues. With V trimmed by 5 bases and J by 0 bases, 2 bases remained unmatched. The DNA for the CDR3 is TGTGCCAGCAGCAAGGGACAGGGGGCCTCCTACGAGCAGTACTTC. Its protein is CASSKGQGASYEQYF.

V is TRBV9 and J is TRBJ2-1; 8 bases are a match to TRBD1. V gave up 5 bases and J gave up 5 bases; unmatched junction bases: 12. This CDR3 spans 16 amino acids. Germline CDR1 is SGDLS and CDR2 is YYNGEE. The CDR3 DNA follows: TGTGCCAGCAGTGCCGTCCACGGGACAGGAGACAATGAGCAGTTCTTC. It encodes CASSAVHGTGDNEQFF.

The gene calls are TRBV9 and TRBJ2-2; 10 bases align to TRBD2. Germline values: CDR1 SGDLS, CDR2 YYNGEE. The V and J ends lost 4 bases and 8 bases, in that order; junction bases with no gene match: 8. The CDR3 is made up of 15 amino acids. The CDR3: CASSPRTSGVGELFF. The CDR3 DNA reads TGTGCCAGCAGCCCAAGGACTAGCGGCGTGGGGGAGCTGTTTTTT.

CDR3 protein: CASSLSLRGYEQYF. The CDR3 DNA reads TGTGCCAGCAGTTTATCGCTGCGGGGCTACGAGCAGTACTTC. The rearrangement links TRBV6-5 to TRBJ2-7; D is perhaps TRBD2 (6 bases). Germline V gene data show CDR1 as MNHEY and CDR2 as SVGAGI. The V end was cut by 4 bases, the J end by 3 bases, with 13 bases between. This CDR3 spans 14 amino acids.

The gene calls are TRBV5-6 and TRBJ2-7, with 8 bases identical to TRBD1. CDR3 length: 14 amino acids. Germline values: CDR1 SGHDT, CDR2 YYEEEE. V gave up 0 bases and J gave up 6 bases; unmatched junction bases: 5. Here the CDR3 reads CASSLGTGFAEQYF. CDR3 nucleotide sequence: TGTGCCAGCAGCTTGGGGACAGGGTTCGCCGAGCAGTACTTC.

The chain joins TRBV15 to TRBJ2-3; 8 nucleotides match TRBD1. The CDR3 has 15 amino acids. Losses at the gene ends were 5 bases for V and 8 bases for J; bases not matched to a gene: 12. CDR1 is LNHNV and CDR2 is YYDKDF in the germline V gene (reference sequence). The CDR3 is CATSPGQGLFGTQYF. The CDR3 coding sequence is TGTGCCACCAGCCCTGGACAGGGTTTGTTTGGTACGCAGTATTTT.

The chain employs TRBV28 and TRBJ2-7; TRBD2 aligns across 11 bases. The CDR3 runs to 16 residues. CDR1 is MDHEN and CDR2 is SYDVKM in the germline V gene. V was pared by 2 bases and J by 3 bases, with 6 bases of the junction left unmatched. CDR3 nucleotides: TGTGCCAGCAGTTTAGTTTCGGGACTAGCGGTCTACGAGCAGTACTTC. Translating it yields CASSLVSGLAVYEQYF.

The J gene is TRBJ2-1, the V gene TRBV9; TRBD1 might be the D (5 bases). This CDR3 region has 15 residues. V lost 3 bases and J lost 9, with 19 bases in between. Germline CDR1 SGDLS, CDR2 YYNGEE. CDR3 sequence: CASSGGRQKTREQFF. The CDR3 nucleotides are TGTGCCAGCAGCGGGGGCCGGCAGAAGACACGTGAGCAGTTCTTC.

The chain couples TRBV29-1 to TRBJ1-4, with D possibly matching TRBD1 (6 bases). This CDR3 contains 14 residues. Trimming took 7 bases from V and 8 from J, leaving 20 bases between them. CDR1 SQVTM and CDR2 ANQGSEA come from the germline V gene. DNA of the CDR3: TGCAGCGCCTCCCGCGGGGGACAAGCCGAAAAACTGTTTTTT. Protein: CSASRGGQAEKLFF.

The chain carries TRBV10-3 and TRBJ2-1; 10 nucleotides agree with TRBD2. Germline values: CDR1 ENHRY, CDR2 SYGVKD. This CDR3 contains 16 residues. V was clipped by 6 bases and J by 7 bases; unmatched bases: 12. The CDR3 nucleotides are TGTGCCATCAGCGATTTAAGCGGGAGGGCCGGGAATGAGCAGTTCTTC. This sequence encodes CAISDLSGRAGNEQFF.

The J gene is TRBJ2-7, the V gene TRBV5-6; 9 positions agree with TRBD2. CDR1 and CDR2 (germline): SGHDT, YYEEEE. The CDR3 runs 13 residues. V was clipped by 4 bases and J by 3 bases; unmatched bases: 2. CDR3 sequence (DNA): TGTGCCAGCAGCCTGACTAGCGGCTACGAGCAGTACTTC. Its protein product is CASSLTSGYEQYF.

This clone showed up just once. The chain links TRBV5-6 to TRBJ2-7, with D maybe TRBD2 (7 bases). This CDR3 comprises 16 residues. The V end lost 3 bases, the J end lost 2 bases, and 18 bases lay between the germline ends. In germline, CDR1 is SGHDT, CDR2 YYEEEE. The CDR3 protein is CASSWTAGGPAYEQYF. CDR3 coding DNA: TGTGCCAGCAGCTGGACCGCCGGGGGGCCAGCCTACGAGCAGTACTTC.

This clone was counted between two and nine times. This sequence joins TRBV4-2 and TRBJ1-2; 9 nucleotides align to TRBD1. Germline lookup yields CDR1 LGHNA and CDR2 YNFKEQ. This CDR3 has 16 residues. V was clipped by 0 bases and J by 7 bases; unmatched bases: 9. The CDR3 bases are TGTGCCAGCAGCCAAGACCCACAGGGGGCTGATACTGGCTACACCTTC. Its protein product is CASSQDPQGADTGYTF.

This rearrangement joins TRBV4-1 to TRBJ2-4, with 9 bases matching TRBD2. Germline assignment: CDR1 MGHRA and CDR2 YSYEKL. The CDR3 covers 16 residues. After removal of 1 base from V and 1 base from J, the junction contained 2 bases not matched to a gene. The CDR3 is CASSQGAGGAKNIQYF. The CDR3 DNA is TGCGCCAGCAGCCAAGGGGCGGGAGGGGCCAAAAACATTCAGTACTTC.

The chain combines TRBV7-9 with TRBJ2-7; a weak D match, TRBD1 (6 bases). With 2 bases removed from V and 1 base from J, the gap between germline ends came to 12 bases. The V gene's germline CDR1 is SEHNR and CDR2 FQNEAQ (reference sequence). The CDR3 is 15 residues long. The CDR3 loop is CASSLSGGSSYEQYF. The CDR3 region has the DNA TGTGCCAGCAGCTTAAGTGGGGGCTCGTCCTACGAGCAGTACTTC.

The chain recombines TRBV9 with TRBJ2-7; TRBD1 matches at 10 bases. The germline V gene has CDR1 SGDLS and CDR2 YYNGEE. After removal of 0 bases from V and 3 bases from J, the junction contained 3 bases not matched to a gene. CDR3 length equals 15 residues. CDR3 bases: TGTGCCAGCAGCGTAGGACAGGGGGCGGGCTACGAGCAGTACTTC. Translated, it gives CASSVGQGAGYEQYF.

The chain has TRBV5-6 and TRBJ2-6; the D is unclear. Germline V gene sequence: CDR1 SGHDT, CDR2 YYEEEE. The CDR3 has 16 residues. Trimming removed 0 bases from V and 1 base from J, with 8 bases in between. The CDR3 protein is CASSLGYSSGANVLTF. As DNA, the CDR3 is TGTGCCAGCAGCTTGGGGTACAGTTCTGGGGCCAACGTCCTGACTTTC.

The chain is built from TRBV7-6 and TRBJ1-4; the D gene is possibly TRBD1 (6 bases). This CDR3 region has 13 residues. From germline, CDR1 is SGHVS and CDR2 FNYEAQ. Trimming removed 2 bases from V and 12 bases from J, with 13 bases in between. The CDR3 region is CASSLTRGGELFF. In DNA, the CDR3 is TGTGCCAGCAGCTTAACCAGGGGTGGAGAACTGTTTTTT. Looking up the rest from reference TRBV7-6 and TRBJ1-4 gives the full variable domain: GAGVSQSPRYKVTKRGQDVALRCDPISGHVSLYWYRQALGQGPEFLTYFNYEAQQDKSGLPNDRFSAERPEGSISTLTIQRTEQRDSAMYRCASSLTRGGELFFGSGTQLSVL.

The chain joins TRBV27 to TRBJ2-2; possibly TRBD2 for D (5 bases). The ends were cut back, 2 bases at V and 4 bases at J, with 17 bases in the middle. This CDR3 comprises 17 residues. CDR1 MNHEY and CDR2 SMNVEV come from the germline V gene (reference sequence). The DNA for the CDR3 is TGTGCCAGCAGTTTAAACACTTTGCGGGCTTTCACCGGGGAGCTGTTTTTT. It is translated as CASSLNTLRAFTGELFF.

V and J are TRBV7-6 and TRBJ1-4; D ambiguous. V shed 0 bases and J shed 4 bases, with 9 bases lying between them. The CDR3 sequence is 15 residues long. Germline CDR1 is SGHVS and CDR2 is FNYEAQ. CDR3 loop: CASSLAVGSNEKLFF. The DNA for the CDR3 is TGTGCCAGCAGCTTAGCGGTAGGGAGTAATGAAAAACTGTTTTTT. Drawing the rest from reference TRBV7-6 and TRBJ1-4, the complete variable domain is GAGVSQSPRYKVTKRGQDVALRCDPISGHVSLYWYRQALGQGPEFLTYFNYEAQQDKSGLPNDRFSAERPEGSISTLTIQRTEQRDSAMYRCASSLAVGSNEKLFFGSGTQLSVL.